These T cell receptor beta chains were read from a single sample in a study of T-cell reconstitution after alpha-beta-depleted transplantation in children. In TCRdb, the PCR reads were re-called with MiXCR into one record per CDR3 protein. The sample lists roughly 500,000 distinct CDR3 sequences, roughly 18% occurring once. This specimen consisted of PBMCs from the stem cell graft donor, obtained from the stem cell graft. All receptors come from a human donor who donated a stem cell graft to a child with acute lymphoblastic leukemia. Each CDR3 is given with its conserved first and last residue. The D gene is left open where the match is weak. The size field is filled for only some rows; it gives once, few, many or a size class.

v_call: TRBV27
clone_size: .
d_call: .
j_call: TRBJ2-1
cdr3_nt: TGTGCCAGCAGTTTATGGTCCGGGGACTCCTACAATGAGCAGTTCTTC
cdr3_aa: CASSLWSGDSYNEQFF

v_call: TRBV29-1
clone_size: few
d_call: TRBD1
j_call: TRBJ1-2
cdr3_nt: TGCAGCGTCCCAGGACAGGGCCACTATGGCTACACCTTC
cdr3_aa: CSVPGQGHYGYTF

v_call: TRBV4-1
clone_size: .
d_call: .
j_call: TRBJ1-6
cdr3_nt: TGCGCCAGCAGCCAAGTACGGCTTTTTAATTCACCCCTCCACTTT
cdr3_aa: CASSQVRLFNSPLHF

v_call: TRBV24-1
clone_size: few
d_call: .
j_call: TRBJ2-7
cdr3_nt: TGTGCCACCACTGGGGCCTACGAGCAGTACTTC
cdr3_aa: CATTGAYEQYF

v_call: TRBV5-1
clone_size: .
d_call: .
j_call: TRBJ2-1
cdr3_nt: TGCGCCAGCAGCTTGACTCAGGGCGGGATAGCGAGCGGTGAGCAGTTCTTC
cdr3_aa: CASSLTQGGIASGEQFF

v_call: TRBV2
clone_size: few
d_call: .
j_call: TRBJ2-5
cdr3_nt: TGTGCCAGCACTTTAGCTCGGGAGACCCAGTACTTC
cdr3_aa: CASTLARETQYF

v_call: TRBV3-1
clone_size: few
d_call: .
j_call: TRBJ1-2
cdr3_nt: TGTGCCAGCAGCGCCCCGGGACGGAAGATTTATGGCTACACCTTC
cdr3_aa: CASSAPGRKIYGYTF

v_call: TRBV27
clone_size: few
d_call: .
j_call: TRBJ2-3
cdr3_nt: TGTGCCAGCAGTTTATCGGGATTCCGCACAGATACGCAGTATTTT
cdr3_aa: CASSLSGFRTDTQYF

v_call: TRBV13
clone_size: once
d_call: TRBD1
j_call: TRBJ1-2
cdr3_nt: TGTGCCAGCAGCTCTCGGACAGGGGAAGGTGGCTACACCTTC
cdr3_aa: CASSSRTGEGGYTF

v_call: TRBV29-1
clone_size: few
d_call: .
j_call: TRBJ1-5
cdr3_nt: TGCAGCGCCCGGGTTGCTGGTCAGCCCCAGCATTTT
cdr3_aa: CSARVAGQPQHF

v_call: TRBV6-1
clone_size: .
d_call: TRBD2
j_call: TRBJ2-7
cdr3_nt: TGTGCCAGCAGCGGGCTAGCGGGAGTCCCCTACGAGCAGTACTTC
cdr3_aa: CASSGLAGVPYEQYF

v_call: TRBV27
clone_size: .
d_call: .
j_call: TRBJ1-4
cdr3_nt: TGTGCCAGCAGTTGGCGGGGTAATGAAAAACTGTTTTTT
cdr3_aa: CASSWRGNEKLFF

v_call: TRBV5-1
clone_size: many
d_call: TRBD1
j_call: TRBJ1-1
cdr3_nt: TGCGCCAGCAGCTCCGGACAGGTGAACACTGAAGCTTTCTTT
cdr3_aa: CASSSGQVNTEAFF

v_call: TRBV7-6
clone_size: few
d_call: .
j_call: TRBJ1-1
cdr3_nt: TGTGCCAGCAGCTTAGGGGGGGCAGACTTGAACACTGAAGCTTTCTTT
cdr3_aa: CASSLGGADLNTEAFF